A selection of T cell receptor beta chains follows, all from one sample in a study of Ad26.COV2.S vaccination and SARS-CoV-2 variants. Only in-frame clones appear in the TCRdb table, and some are missing; sequencing was by immunoSEQ multiplex PCR. In the table there are hundreds of thousands of clones, about 93% of which are singletons. The input for sequencing was peripheral blood, taken in a trial of Ad26.COV2.S vaccine versus placebo. These receptors were taken from a person between 18 and 65 years old who received the Ad26.COV2.S COVID-19 vaccine or a placebo. CDR3s include the opening cysteine and the closing phenylalanine or tryptophan. D genes are given only for firm matches. Clone size, where shown, is once, few, many, or a class for clones that have expanded.

CDR3 protein: CASSSLAGGANTGELFF
CDR3 DNA: TGTGCCAGCTCCTCTCTAGCGGGAGGGGCGAACACCGGGGAGCTGTTTTTT
J gene: TRBJ2-2
D gene: TRBD2
clone size: few
V gene: TRBV18

CDR3 protein: CASSGWTSGRTVTGELFF
CDR3 DNA: TGTGCCAGCTCAGGTTGGACTAGCGGGAGAACAGTCACCGGGGAGCTGTTTTTT
J gene: TRBJ2-2
D gene: TRBD2
clone size: NA
V gene: TRBV18

CDR3 protein: CASRKDGRGRSTDTQYF
CDR3 DNA: TGTGCCAGCCGGAAGGACGGCCGTGGGAGGAGCACAGATACGCAGTATTTT
J gene: TRBJ2-3
D gene: NA
clone size: NA
V gene: TRBV7-2

CDR3 protein: CASSETAGTYNEQFF
CDR3 DNA: TGTGCCAGTAGCGAAACGGCGGGAACTTACAATGAGCAGTTCTTC
J gene: TRBJ2-1
D gene: NA
clone size: NA
V gene: TRBV19

CDR3 protein: CASSHGGVRVLTEAFF
CDR3 DNA: TGTGCCAGCAGTCATGGGGGCGTGAGGGTCCTAACTGAAGCTTTCTTT
J gene: TRBJ1-1
D gene: NA
clone size: NA
V gene: TRBV7-8

CDR3 protein: CASSASGGLKSYNEQFF
CDR3 DNA: TGTGCCAGTAGTGCCAGTGGGGGGCTGAAGTCCTACAATGAGCAGTTCTTC
J gene: TRBJ2-1
D gene: NA
clone size: NA
V gene: TRBV19

CDR3 protein: CASSLNGRRESSAFF
CDR3 DNA: TGTGCCAGCAGCTTAAATGGCCGTCGAGAGTCATCAGCTTTCTTT
J gene: TRBJ1-1
D gene: NA
clone size: NA
V gene: TRBV7-4

CDR3 protein: CASSGGLGTDTQYF
CDR3 DNA: TGTGCCAGCAGTGGGGGTCTGGGGACAGATACGCAGTATTTT
J gene: TRBJ2-3
D gene: NA
clone size: NA
V gene: TRBV2

CDR3 protein: CASSPGADSGEQYF
CDR3 DNA: TGCGCCAGCAGCCCTGGGGCGGACTCTGGAGAGCAGTACTTC
J gene: TRBJ2-7
D gene: NA
clone size: once
V gene: TRBV5-1

CDR3 protein: CASPWVEADYGYTF
CDR3 DNA: TGTGCCAGCCCCTGGGTCGAGGCCGACTATGGCTACACCTTC
J gene: TRBJ1-2
D gene: NA
clone size: NA
V gene: TRBV30

CDR3 protein: CASSLGTGLQPQHF
CDR3 DNA: TGTGCCAGCAGCTTGGGGACAGGGCTTCAGCCCCAGCATTTT
J gene: TRBJ1-5
D gene: TRBD1
clone size: NA
V gene: TRBV7-9

CDR3 protein: CASSYGTEGNIQYF
CDR3 DNA: TGTGCCAGCAGCTATGGAACCGAGGGAAACATTCAGTACTTC
J gene: TRBJ2-4
D gene: NA
clone size: NA
V gene: TRBV7-9

CDR3 protein: CASSLRQRSGIGGVNTEAFF
CDR3 DNA: TGTGCCAGCAGCTTACGGCAAAGATCGGGGATCGGTGGGGTGAACACTGAAGCTTTCTTT
J gene: TRBJ1-1
D gene: NA
clone size: NA
V gene: TRBV7-8

CDR3 protein: CSADRGNEQFF
CDR3 DNA: TGCAGTGCAGACCGGGGGAATGAGCAGTTCTTC
J gene: TRBJ2-1
D gene: NA
clone size: NA
V gene: TRBV20-1

CDR3 protein: CASSFGGYSGNTIYF
CDR3 DNA: TGTGCCAGCAGCTTCGGAGGCTACTCTGGAAACACCATATATTTT
J gene: TRBJ1-3
D gene: NA
clone size: NA
V gene: TRBV11-2

CDR3 protein: CASKGGTEAFF
CDR3 DNA: TGTGCCAGTAAGGGGGGCACTGAAGCTTTCTTT
J gene: TRBJ1-1
D gene: NA
clone size: NA
V gene: TRBV19